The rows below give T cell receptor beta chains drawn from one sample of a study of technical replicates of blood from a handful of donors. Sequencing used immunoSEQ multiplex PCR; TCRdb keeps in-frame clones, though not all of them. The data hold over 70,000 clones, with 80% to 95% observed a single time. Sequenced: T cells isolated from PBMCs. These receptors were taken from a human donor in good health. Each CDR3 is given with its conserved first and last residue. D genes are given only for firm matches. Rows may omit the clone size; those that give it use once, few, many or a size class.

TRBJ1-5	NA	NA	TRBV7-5	CARRSGEFGQPQHF	TGTGCCAGACGATCCGGGGAATTCGGCCAGCCCCAGCATTTT
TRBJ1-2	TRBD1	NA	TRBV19	CASSVFWDSSNYGYTF	TGTGCCAGTAGCGTTTTTTGGGACAGCTCCAACTATGGCTACACCTTC
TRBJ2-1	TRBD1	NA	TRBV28	CASSARTGREQFF	TGTGCCAGCAGTGCCAGGACAGGGCGTGAGCAGTTCTTC
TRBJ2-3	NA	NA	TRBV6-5	CASSSGVRIDTQYF	TGTGCCAGCAGCTCAGGGGTCAGAATAGATACGCAGTATTTT
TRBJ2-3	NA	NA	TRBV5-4	CASSLTGQDTQYF	TGTGCCAGCAGCTTGACAGGGCAAGATACGCAGTATTTT
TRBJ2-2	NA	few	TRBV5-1	CASSLRGNGELFF	TGCGCCAGCAGCTTGAGGGGGAACGGGGAGCTGTTTTTT
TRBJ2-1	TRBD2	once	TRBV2	CASSEQGLADNEQFF	TGTGCCAGCAGTGAACAAGGACTAGCGGACAATGAGCAGTTCTTC
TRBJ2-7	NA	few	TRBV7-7	CASSPPWEDF	TGTGCCAGCAGCCCCCCATGGGAGGACTTC
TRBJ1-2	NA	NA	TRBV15	CATSRDPTGYGYTF	TGTGCCACCAGCAGAGATCCGACGGGTTATGGCTACACCTTC
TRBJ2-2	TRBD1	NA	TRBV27	CASSSGTGLVAGELFF	TGTGCCAGCAGTTCCGGGACAGGGTTAGTCGCCGGGGAGCTGTTTTTT
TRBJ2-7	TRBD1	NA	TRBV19	CASSGQGGYEQYF	TGTGCCAGTAGTGGACAGGGTGGGTACGAGCAGTACTTC
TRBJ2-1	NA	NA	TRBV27	CASSWTTHNEQFF	TGTGCCAGCAGTTGGACAACTCACAATGAGCAGTTCTTC
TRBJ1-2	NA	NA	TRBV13	CASSLAGDSGYGYTF	TGTGCCAGCAGCTTAGCGGGGGATTCGGGCTATGGCTACACCTTC
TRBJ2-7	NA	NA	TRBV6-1	CASSDTGNLETYEQYF	TGTGCCAGCAGTGATACAGGCAACTTAGAGACCTACGAGCAGTACTTC
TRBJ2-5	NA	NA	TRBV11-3	CASSLIGEETQYF	TGTGCCAGCAGCTTAATAGGGGAAGAGACCCAGTACTTC
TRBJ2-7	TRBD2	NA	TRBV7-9	CASSSPGTSAYEQYF	TGTGCCAGCAGCTCCCCCGGGACTAGCGCTTACGAGCAGTACTTC
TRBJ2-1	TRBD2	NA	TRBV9	CASSSRLADNEQFF	TGTGCCAGCAGCTCCCGACTAGCGGACAATGAGCAGTTCTTC
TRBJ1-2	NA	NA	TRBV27	CASSFSKGGYGYTF	TGTGCCAGCAGTTTCTCAAAGGGGGGGTACGGCTACACCTTC
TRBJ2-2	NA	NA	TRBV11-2	CASKTVPTGELFF	TGTGCCAGCAAGACAGTACCCACCGGGGAGCTGTTTTTT
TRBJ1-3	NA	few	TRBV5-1	CASSLVLGDTIYF	TGCGCCAGCAGCTTGGTTCTGGGAGACACCATATATTTT
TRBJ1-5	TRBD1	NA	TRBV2	CASREGQGRYSNQPQHF	TGTGCCAGCAGAGAGGGACAGGGACGCTATAGCAATCAGCCCCAGCATTTT
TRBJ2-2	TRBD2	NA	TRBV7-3	CASSLAGGPNTGELFF	TGTGCCAGCAGCTTAGCGGGAGGTCCGAACACCGGGGAGCTGTTTTTT
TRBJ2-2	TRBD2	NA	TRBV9	CASSNRLAGMNTGELFF	TGTGCCAGCAGCAACCGACTAGCGGGGATGAACACCGGGGAGCTGTTTTTT
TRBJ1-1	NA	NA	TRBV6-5	CASSYSRSPNTEAFF	TGTGCCAGCAGTTACTCGCGGTCACCGAACACTGAAGCTTTCTTT
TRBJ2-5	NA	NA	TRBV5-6	CASSLVGVGVGETQYF	TGTGCCAGCAGCTTGGTCGGGGTCGGGGTCGGAGAGACCCAGTACTTC
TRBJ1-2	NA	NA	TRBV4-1	CASSQDPAGSYGYTF	TGCGCCAGCAGCCAAGATCCAGCGGGGAGCTATGGCTACACCTTC
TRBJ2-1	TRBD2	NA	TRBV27	CASKGLAAYNEQFF	TGTGCCAGCAAAGGACTAGCGGCATACAATGAGCAGTTCTTC
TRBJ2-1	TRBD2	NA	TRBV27	CASRTTSGSWNEQFF	TGTGCCAGCAGAACAACTAGCGGGAGTTGGAATGAGCAGTTCTTC
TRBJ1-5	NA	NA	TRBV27	CASSSFQNRGLPQHF	TGTGCCAGCAGTTCTTTTCAGAATCGCGGATTGCCCCAGCATTTT
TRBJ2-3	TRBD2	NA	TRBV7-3	CASSLGGGIGSTDTQYF	TGTGCCAGCAGCTTAGGGGGGGGTATCGGGAGCACAGATACGCAGTATTTT
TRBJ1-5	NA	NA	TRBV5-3	CARLSKRAGKPQHF	TGTGCCAGACTATCCAAGCGGGCCGGGAAGCCCCAGCATTTT
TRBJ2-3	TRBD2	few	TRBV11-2	CASSLSSGSIPDTQYF	TGTGCCAGCAGCCTATCCAGCGGGAGTATCCCAGATACGCAGTATTTT
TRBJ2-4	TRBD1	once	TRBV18	CASSPDRGLAKNIQYF	TGTGCCAGCTCCCCAGACAGGGGACTAGCCAAAAACATTCAGTACTTC
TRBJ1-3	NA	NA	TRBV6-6	CASSYSVDSGNTIYF	TGTGCCAGCAGTTACTCCGTGGACAGCGGAAACACCATATATTTT
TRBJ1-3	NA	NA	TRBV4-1	CASSLLITSSGNTIYF	TGCGCCAGCAGCCTCCTCATCACGAGCTCTGGAAACACCATATATTTT
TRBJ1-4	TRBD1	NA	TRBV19	CASNSIRRTGEQEKLFF	TGTGCCAGTAATTCTATTAGGAGGACAGGGGAGCAAGAAAAACTGTTTTTT
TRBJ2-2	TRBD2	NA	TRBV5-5	CASSLPSGRTSSTGELFF	TGTGCCAGCAGCTTGCCTAGCGGGAGAACAAGTAGTACCGGGGAGCTGTTTTTT
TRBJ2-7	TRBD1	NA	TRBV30	CAWSLGQGDYEQYF	TGTGCCTGGAGTCTGGGACAGGGGGACTACGAGCAGTACTTC
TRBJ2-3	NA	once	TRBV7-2	CASSYYSGASDTQYF	TGTGCCAGCAGCTACTATTCCGGCGCATCAGATACGCAGTATTTT
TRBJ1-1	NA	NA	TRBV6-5	CASKKTGNTEAFF	TGTGCCAGCAAGAAGACAGGGAACACTGAAGCTTTCTTT
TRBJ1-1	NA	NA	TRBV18	CASSPVSHGTEAFF	TGTGCCAGCTCACCAGTATCTCACGGCACTGAAGCTTTCTTT
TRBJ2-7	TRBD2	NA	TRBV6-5	CASSFGLAADEQYF	TGTGCCAGCAGTTTCGGACTAGCGGCTGACGAGCAGTACTTC
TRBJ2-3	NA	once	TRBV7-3	CASSLRVSGDTQYF	TGTGCCAGCAGCTTACGAGTAAGCGGAGATACGCAGTATTTT
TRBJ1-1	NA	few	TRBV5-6	CASSSFRVTVGTEAFF	TGTGCCAGCAGCTCCTTCAGGGTAACAGTTGGCACTGAAGCTTTCTTT
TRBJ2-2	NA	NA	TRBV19	CASSPRAANTGELFF	TGTGCCAGTAGTCCGAGAGCGGCGAACACCGGGGAGCTGTTTTTT
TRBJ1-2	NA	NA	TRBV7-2	CASSPQSEAGGYGYTF	TGTGCCAGCAGCCCCCAGTCGGAGGCGGGGGGCTATGGCTACACCTTC
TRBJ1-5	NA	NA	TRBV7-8	CASSRYRNQPQHF	TGTGCCAGCAGCCGATACAGAAATCAGCCCCAGCATTTT
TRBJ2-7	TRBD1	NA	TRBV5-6	CASSLYRGHEQYF	TGTGCCAGCAGCTTGTACAGGGGACACGAGCAGTACTTC
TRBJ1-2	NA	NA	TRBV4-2	CASSQPQGPYTF	TGTGCCAGCAGCCAACCGCAGGGGCCCTACACCTTC
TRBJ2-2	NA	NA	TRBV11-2	CASSVTFLTGELFF	TGTGCCAGCAGCGTAACGTTCCTAACCGGGGAGCTGTTTTTT
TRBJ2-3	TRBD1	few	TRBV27	CASSWGQGTDTQYF	TGTGCCAGCAGTTGGGGACAGGGCACAGATACGCAGTATTTT
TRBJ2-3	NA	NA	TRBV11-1	CASSADLRDKFSTDTQYF	TGTGCCAGCAGCGCCGATCTCCGGGACAAATTCAGCACAGATACGCAGTATTTT
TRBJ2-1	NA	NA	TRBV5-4	CASSLQSVEQFF	TGTGCCAGCAGCTTGCAAAGCGTTGAGCAGTTCTTC
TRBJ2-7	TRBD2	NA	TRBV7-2	CASSRGLAERNRYEQYF	TGTGCCAGCAGCCGAGGACTAGCGGAGCGAAATAGGTACGAGCAGTACTTC
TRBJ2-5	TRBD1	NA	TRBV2	CASRAGTAETQYF	TGTGCCAGCAGGGCCGGGACAGCAGAGACCCAGTACTTC